This TCR beta chain was found in a study of T-cell reconstitution after alpha-beta-depleted transplantation in children. Construction of the TCRbeta library involved unique molecular identifiers. TCRdb re-derived calls from the PCR reads in MiXCR, one entry per CDR3 protein. Seen here are around 500,000 distinct CDR3 sequences, around an eighth observed once, and the top ten hold roughly 5.4%. The CDR3 is made up of 13 amino acids. From germline, CDR1 is LNHDA and CDR2 SQIVND (reference sequence). Trimming took off 5 bases at V and 6 bases at J, with 13 bases between the two ends. This chain links TRBV19 with TRBJ1-1; D not certain. The specimen was PBMCs from the stem cell graft donor, collected from the stem cell graft. This sequence originates from a human donor who donated a stem cell graft to a child with combined immunodeficiency. This CDR3 reads CASSATLKAEAFF. CDR3 nucleotide sequence: TGTGCCAGTAGTGCGACATTGAAGGCTGAAGCTTTCTTT.